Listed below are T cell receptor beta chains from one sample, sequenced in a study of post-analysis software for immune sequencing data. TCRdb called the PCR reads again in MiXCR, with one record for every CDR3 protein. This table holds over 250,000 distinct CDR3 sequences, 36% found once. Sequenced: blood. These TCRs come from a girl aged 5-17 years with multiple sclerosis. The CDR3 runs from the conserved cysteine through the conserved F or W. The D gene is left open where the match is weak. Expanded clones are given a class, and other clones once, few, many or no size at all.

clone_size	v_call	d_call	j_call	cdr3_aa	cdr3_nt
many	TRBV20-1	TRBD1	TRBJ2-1	CSASPGTGRYNEQFF	TGCAGTGCTAGTCCCGGGACAGGGCGCTACAATGAGCAGTTCTTC
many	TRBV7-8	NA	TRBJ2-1	CASSPTRLGNEQFF	TGTGCCAGCAGCCCAACCCGACTAGGCAATGAGCAGTTCTTC
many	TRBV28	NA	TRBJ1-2	CASNQGSGYTF	TGTGCCAGCAACCAGGGGTCCGGCTACACCTTC
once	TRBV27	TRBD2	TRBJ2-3	CASSLGVAGGVGTDTQYF	TGTGCCAGCAGTTTAGGGGTAGCGGGAGGTGTTGGCACAGATACGCAGTATTTT
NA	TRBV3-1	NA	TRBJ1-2	CASSQTSYGYTF	TGTGCCAGCAGCCAAACATCTTATGGCTACACCTTC
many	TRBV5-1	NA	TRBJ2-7	CASSPGWQTYEQYF	TGCGCCAGCAGCCCGGGGTGGCAGACCTACGAGCAGTACTTC
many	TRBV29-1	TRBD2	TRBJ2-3	CSVRREGRDTQYF	TGCAGCGTGAGGCGGGAGGGTAGGGATACGCAGTATTTT
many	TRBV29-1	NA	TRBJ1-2	CSVEFEAIYGYTF	TGCAGCGTTGAGTTCGAGGCTATCTATGGCTACACCTTC
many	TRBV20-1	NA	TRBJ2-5	CSAGLQETQYF	TGCAGCGCGGGCCTGCAAGAGACCCAGTACTTC
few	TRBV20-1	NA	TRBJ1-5	CSAPTAERDQPQHF	TGCAGTGCTCCGACCGCGGAACGAGATCAGCCCCAGCATTTT
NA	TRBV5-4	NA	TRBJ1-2	CASSPTGERGYGYTF	TGTGCCAGCAGCCCCACCGGGGAGAGGGGCTATGGCTACACCTTC
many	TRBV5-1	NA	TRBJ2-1	CASSGTFGEQFF	TGCGCCAGCAGCGGGACTTTTGGGGAGCAGTTCTTC
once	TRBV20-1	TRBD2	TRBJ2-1	CSARRAGGSNEQFF	TGCAGTGCTAGAAGAGCGGGAGGGAGTAATGAGCAGTTCTTC
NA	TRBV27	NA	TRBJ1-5	CASSLGVLNQPQHF	TGTGCCAGCAGTTTAGGGGTTCTCAATCAGCCCCAGCATTTT
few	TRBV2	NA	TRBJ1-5	CASSSMTDNQPQHF	TGTGCCAGCAGCTCTATGACAGACAATCAGCCCCAGCATTTT
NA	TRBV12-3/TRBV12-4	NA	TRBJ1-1	CASSIDGIEAFF	TGTGCCAGCAGTATTGACGGCATTGAAGCTTTCTTT
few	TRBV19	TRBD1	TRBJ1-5	CASSMREGQGGQPQHF	TGTGCCAGTAGTATGAGGGAAGGACAGGGGGGTCAGCCCCAGCATTTT
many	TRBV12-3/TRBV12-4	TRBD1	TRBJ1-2	CASSQSLTGNYGYTF	TGTGCCAGCAGCCAAAGCTTGACAGGGAACTATGGCTACACCTTC
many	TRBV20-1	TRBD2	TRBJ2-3	CSAISGGGHTDTQYF	TGCAGTGCTATTAGCGGGGGGGGGCACACAGATACGCAGTATTTT
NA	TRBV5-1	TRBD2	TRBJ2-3	CASSLGVAAGVTDTQYF	TGCGCCAGCAGCTTGGGGGTCGCAGCGGGGGTGACAGATACGCAGTATTTT
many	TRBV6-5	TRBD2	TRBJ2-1	CASGRRGAGGLYNEQFF	TGTGCCAGCGGTCGCCGGGGAGCGGGGGGGTTGTACAATGAGCAGTTCTTC
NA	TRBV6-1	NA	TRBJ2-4	CASSDGLGGIIQYF	TGTGCCAGCAGTGACGGGCTAGGGGGAATCATTCAGTACTTC
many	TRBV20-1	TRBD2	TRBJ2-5	CSASIPSGGQETQYF	TGCAGTGCTAGTATACCTAGCGGAGGCCAAGAGACCCAGTACTTC
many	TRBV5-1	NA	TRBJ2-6	CASSPGPLGANVLTF	TGCGCCAGCAGCCCGGGCCCTCTTGGGGCCAACGTCCTGACTTTC
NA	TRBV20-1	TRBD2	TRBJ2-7	CSAERTSNSYEQYF	TGCAGTGCCGAGAGGACTAGCAATAGCTACGAGCAGTACTTC
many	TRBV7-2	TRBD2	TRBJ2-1	CASSERLSGRAGEQFF	TGTGCCAGCAGCGAGCGGCTTAGCGGGAGGGCCGGTGAGCAGTTCTTC
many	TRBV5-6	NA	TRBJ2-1	CASERGAGSYNEQFF	TGTGCCAGTGAGCGAGGCGCCGGTTCCTACAATGAGCAGTTCTTC
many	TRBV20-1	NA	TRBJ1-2	CSARGENYGYTF	TGCAGTGCTAGAGGGGAAAACTATGGCTACACCTTC
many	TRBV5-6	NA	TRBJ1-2	CASSPRLDGYTF	TGTGCCAGCAGCCCACGACTGGATGGCTACACCTTC
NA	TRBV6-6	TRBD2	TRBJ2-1	CASSHGASGRVEQFF	TGTGCCAGCAGCCACGGGGCTAGCGGGAGAGTTGAGCAGTTCTTC
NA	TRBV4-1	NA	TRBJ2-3	CASSGIDSTDTQYF	TGCGCCAGCAGCGGAATCGACAGCACAGATACGCAGTATTTT